Reported below is one T cell receptor beta chain. This clone was observed a few times. Its antigen has not been determined. No base qualities exist here, and no much larger clone lies one base off it. Preparation of the library involved the immunoSEQ multiplex PCR assay. TCRdb re-hosts the immuneACCESS table, in-frame sequences only. Its copies lack some clones; in the studies checked, an unresolved V gene accounts for under half of them, and the cause for the rest is not known. Recorded for this sample are tens of thousands of clones; 80% to 90% of them occurred a single time. Approximately 0.51% of the sample is taken by the ten largest. This entry is derived from a study of T cell changes during pregnancy in multiple sclerosis (dated by TCRdb to between 2018 and 2021). A note on the overall study: In women with multiple sclerosis, the researchers looked at how the T cell repertoire shifted as pregnancy progressed.

The sequence derives from a female donor with multiple sclerosis, enrolled in a pregnancy study. Sequenced material: CD4+ T cells from peripheral blood mononuclear cells, taken in the first trimester of pregnancy.

In nucleotides, the sequence is TGTGCCAGCAGCTTAGGGCAGGGGGCCGCAACGCAGTATTTT. It codes for CASSLGQGAATQYF. Recombination joined TRBV7-9 with TRBJ2-3, with 8 middle bases fitting TRBD1. CDR1 SEHNR and CDR2 FQNEAQ are derived from the germline V gene (reference sequence). Taken from cysteine to phenylalanine, the CDR3 has 14 residues. This entry keeps only the CDR3 DNA: 42 bases, framed from base 1. Trimming leaves V shorter by 1 base and J shorter by 9 bases, with the junction holding 6 bases beyond the gene matches. Supplemented by the reference TRBV7-9 and TRBJ2-3 proteins around the CDR3, the complete variable domain is DTGVSQNPRHKITKRGQNVTFRCDPISEHNRLYWYRQTLGQGPEFLTYFQNEAQLEKSRLLSDRFSAERPKGSFSTLEIQRTEQGDSAMYLCASSLGQGAATQYFGPGTRLTVL.